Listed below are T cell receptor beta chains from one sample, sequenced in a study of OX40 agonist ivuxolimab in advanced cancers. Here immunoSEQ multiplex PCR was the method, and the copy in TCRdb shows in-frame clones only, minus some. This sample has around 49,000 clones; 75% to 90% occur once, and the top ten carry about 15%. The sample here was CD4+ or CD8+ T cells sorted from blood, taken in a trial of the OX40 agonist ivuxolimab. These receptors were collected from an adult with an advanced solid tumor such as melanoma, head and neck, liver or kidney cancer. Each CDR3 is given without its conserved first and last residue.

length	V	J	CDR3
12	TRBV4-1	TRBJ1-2	ASSHPGTLYGYT
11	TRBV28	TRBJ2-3	ASSLEYTDTQY
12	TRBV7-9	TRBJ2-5	ASSFGGEWETQY
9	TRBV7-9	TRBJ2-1	ASSLGREQF
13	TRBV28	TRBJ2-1	ASRLRTGANNEQF
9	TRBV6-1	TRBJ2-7	ASRAGVEQY
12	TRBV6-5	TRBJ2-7	ASSYGQGAYEQY
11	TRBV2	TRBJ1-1	ASSVNRETEAF
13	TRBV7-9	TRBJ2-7	ASSSTTRRSGEQY
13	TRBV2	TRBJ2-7	ASSFSTSGSYEQY
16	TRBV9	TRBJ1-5	ASSLGQAGPDFNQPQH
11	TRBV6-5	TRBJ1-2	ASRSGKGYGYT
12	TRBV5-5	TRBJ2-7	ASSLGTGAYEQY
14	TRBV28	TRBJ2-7	ASSLPYYRSSYEQY
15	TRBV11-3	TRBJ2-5	ASSLRDRGSWSETQY
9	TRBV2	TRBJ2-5	ASTGGETQY
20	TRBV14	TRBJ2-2	ASSPCRSYRSYRGARGGELF
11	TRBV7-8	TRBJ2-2	ASSPPWVGELF
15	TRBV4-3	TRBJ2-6	ASSQSAAFSGANVLT
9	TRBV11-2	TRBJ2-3	ASRTLDTQY
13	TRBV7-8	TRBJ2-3	ASSLAAALGDTQY
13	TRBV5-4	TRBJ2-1	ASSQGDSSYNEQF
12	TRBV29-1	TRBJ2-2	SVLAGGGTGELF
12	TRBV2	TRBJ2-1	ASLGLAVYNEQF
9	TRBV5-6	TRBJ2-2	ASLGPGELF
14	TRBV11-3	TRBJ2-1	ASSLVGAPSYNEQF
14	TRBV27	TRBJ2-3	ASSSPGTGHADTQY
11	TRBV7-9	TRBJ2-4	ASSLEAKNIQY
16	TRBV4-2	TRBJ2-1	ASSHGAGTESSYNEQF
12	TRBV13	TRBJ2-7	ASSLGGRAGEQY
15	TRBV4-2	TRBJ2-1	ASSQDRQGGFYNEQF